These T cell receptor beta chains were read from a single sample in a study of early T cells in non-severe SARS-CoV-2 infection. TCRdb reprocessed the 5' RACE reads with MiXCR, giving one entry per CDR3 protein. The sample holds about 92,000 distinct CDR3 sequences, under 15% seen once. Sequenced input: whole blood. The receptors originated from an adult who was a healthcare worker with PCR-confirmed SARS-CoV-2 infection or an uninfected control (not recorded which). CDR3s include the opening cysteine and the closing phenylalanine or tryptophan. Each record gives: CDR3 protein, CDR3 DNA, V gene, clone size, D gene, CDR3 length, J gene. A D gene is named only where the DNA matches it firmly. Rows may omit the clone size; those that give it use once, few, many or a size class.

CDR3: CASSTRGTDTQYF; DNA: TGTGCCAGCAGTACGAGGGGCACAGATACGCAGTATTTT; V: TRBV12-3/TRBV12-4; size: NA; D: NA; length: 13; J: TRBJ2-3
CDR3: CASSPTGQGARSYEQYF; DNA: TGTGCCAGCAGTCCCACCGGACAGGGGGCGCGTTCCTACGAGCAGTACTTC; V: TRBV28; size: few; D: TRBD1; length: 17; J: TRBJ2-7
CDR3: CASSPPVEGMDTQYF; DNA: TGTGCCAGCAGCCCCCCCGTCGAAGGGATGGATACGCAGTATTTT; V: TRBV7-6; size: NA; D: NA; length: 15; J: TRBJ2-3
CDR3: CSARAGSVYNEQFF; DNA: TGCAGTGCTAGAGCGGGGAGCGTCTACAATGAGCAGTTCTTC; V: TRBV20-1; size: NA; D: NA; length: 14; J: TRBJ2-1
CDR3: CSAKTGQGLEKLFF; DNA: TGCAGTGCTAAGACGGGACAGGGTCTTGAAAAACTGTTTTTT; V: TRBV20-1; size: NA; D: TRBD1; length: 14; J: TRBJ1-4
CDR3: CSVVDRPFSYEQYF; DNA: TGCAGCGTAGTAGACAGGCCCTTTTCCTACGAGCAGTACTTC; V: TRBV29-1; size: NA; D: NA; length: 14; J: TRBJ2-7
CDR3: CAWGAGPNTEAFF; DNA: TGTGCCTGGGGGGCGGGGCCGAACACTGAAGCTTTCTTT; V: TRBV30; size: NA; D: NA; length: 13; J: TRBJ1-1
CDR3: CASSPGQGEETQYF; DNA: TGCGCCAGCAGCCCTGGACAAGGGGAAGAGACCCAGTACTTC; V: TRBV4-1; size: many; D: NA; length: 14; J: TRBJ2-5
CDR3: CSARQGLALGSYEQYF; DNA: TGCAGTGCTAGACAAGGACTAGCTTTGGGCTCCTACGAGCAGTACTTC; V: TRBV20-1; size: NA; D: TRBD2; length: 16; J: TRBJ2-7
CDR3: CASSIWAGAEQPQHF; DNA: TGTGCCAGTAGTATTTGGGCAGGAGCCGAACAGCCCCAGCATTTT; V: TRBV19; size: many; D: NA; length: 15; J: TRBJ1-5
CDR3: CASSSTSGKSGEQFF; DNA: TGTGCCAGCAGCTCAACTAGCGGGAAATCCGGTGAGCAGTTCTTC; V: TRBV7-3; size: few; D: TRBD2; length: 15; J: TRBJ2-1
CDR3: CASRRTASYNEQFF; DNA: TGTGCCAGCAGAAGGACCGCCTCCTACAATGAGCAGTTCTTC; V: TRBV7-9; size: few; D: NA; length: 14; J: TRBJ2-1
CDR3: CASSIASGRGNIQYF; DNA: TGTGCCAGCAGCATAGCTAGCGGGAGGGGAAACATTCAGTACTTC; V: TRBV11-2; size: few; D: TRBD2; length: 15; J: TRBJ2-4
CDR3: CASTGPDYGYTF; DNA: TGTGCCAGCACCGGGCCTGACTATGGCTACACCTTC; V: TRBV7-2; size: NA; D: NA; length: 12; J: TRBJ1-2
CDR3: CASSDGTGQLAINEQYF; DNA: TGTGCCAGCAGCGACGGGACTGGACAGCTCGCCATCAACGAGCAGTACTTC; V: TRBV9; size: many; D: NA; length: 17; J: TRBJ2-7
CDR3: CASSARHSGLNNEQFF; DNA: TGTGCCAGCAGTGCCCGGCATAGTGGGCTCAACAATGAGCAGTTCTTC; V: TRBV12-3/TRBV12-4; size: NA; D: NA; length: 16; J: TRBJ2-1
CDR3: CSVEVWEGMNTGELFF; DNA: TGCAGCGTTGAAGTCTGGGAGGGGATGAACACCGGGGAGCTGTTTTTT; V: TRBV29-1; size: NA; D: TRBD2; length: 16; J: TRBJ2-2
CDR3: CASTPISVAEAFF; DNA: TGTGCCAGCACCCCCATATCGGTCGCCGAGGCTTTCTTT; V: TRBV7-9; size: NA; D: NA; length: 13; J: TRBJ1-1
CDR3: CSVQGAVNEKLFF; DNA: TGCAGCGTACAGGGGGCAGTTAATGAAAAACTGTTTTTT; V: TRBV29-1; size: few; D: TRBD1; length: 13; J: TRBJ1-4
CDR3: CASSYSGRGYTF; DNA: TGTGCCAGCAGTTACTCTGGGAGAGGCTACACCTTC; V: TRBV6-5; size: NA; D: NA; length: 12; J: TRBJ1-2
CDR3: CASSPPGSAYEQYF; DNA: TGTGCCAGCAGTCCCCCGGGATCTGCCTACGAGCAGTACTTC; V: TRBV28; size: NA; D: NA; length: 14; J: TRBJ2-7
CDR3: CASSPYGGEETQYF; DNA: TGTGCCAGCAGTCCCTACGGGGGCGAAGAGACCCAGTACTTC; V: TRBV28; size: many; D: NA; length: 14; J: TRBJ2-5
CDR3: CASSNYSGANVLTF; DNA: TGCGCCAGCAGTAACTACTCTGGGGCCAACGTCCTGACTTTC; V: TRBV5-1; size: NA; D: NA; length: 14; J: TRBJ2-6
CDR3: CASSVEPQAATQYF; DNA: TGTGCCAGCAGCGTAGAACCTCAGGCAGCGACGCAGTATTTT; V: TRBV9; size: NA; D: NA; length: 14; J: TRBJ2-3
CDR3: CAGAPFWNQPQHF; DNA: TGTGCCGGGGCCCCGTTTTGGAATCAGCCCCAGCATTTT; V: TRBV19; size: many; D: NA; length: 13; J: TRBJ1-5
CDR3: CASSPWMGSRQETQYF; DNA: TGTGCCAGCAGTCCATGGATGGGATCGCGGCAAGAGACCCAGTACTTC; V: TRBV12-3/TRBV12-4; size: few; D: NA; length: 16; J: TRBJ2-5
CDR3: CASSLGVLPESTEAFF; DNA: TGTGCCAGCAGTTTAGGAGTTCTCCCGGAGAGTACTGAAGCTTTCTTT; V: TRBV12-3/TRBV12-4; size: NA; D: NA; length: 16; J: TRBJ1-1
CDR3: CASRTKLGRGSILPNYGYTF; DNA: TGTGCCAGCAGAACCAAACTCGGCCGAGGGTCCATACTGCCTAACTATGGCTACACCTTC; V: TRBV21-1; size: NA; D: NA; length: 20; J: TRBJ1-2
CDR3: CASSLGQGVDGYTF; DNA: TGCGCCAGCAGCTTAGGACAGGGAGTCGACGGCTACACCTTC; V: TRBV5-1; size: NA; D: TRBD1; length: 14; J: TRBJ1-2
CDR3: CATITGIGSLSEQYF; DNA: TGTGCCACCATTACAGGGATTGGATCTCTTTCGGAGCAGTACTTC; V: TRBV7-9; size: few; D: NA; length: 15; J: TRBJ2-7
CDR3: CASSLGTSGIGSYNEQFF; DNA: TGTGCCAGCAGCTTGGGGACTAGCGGAATAGGCTCCTACAATGAGCAGTTCTTC; V: TRBV5-8; size: NA; D: TRBD2; length: 18; J: TRBJ2-1
CDR3: CASSQGSGGRETQYF; DNA: TGCGCCAGCAGCCAGGGCTCAGGGGGCCGAGAGACCCAGTACTTC; V: TRBV4-1; size: NA; D: TRBD1; length: 15; J: TRBJ2-5
CDR3: CASSFSGNEQFF; DNA: TGTGCCAGCAGCTTTAGCGGCAATGAGCAGTTCTTC; V: TRBV7-6; size: many; D: NA; length: 12; J: TRBJ2-1
CDR3: CASSPGAGPLTQYF; DNA: TGTGCCAGCAGCCCGGGGGCGGGACCCCTAACGCAGTATTTT; V: TRBV5-6; size: few; D: NA; length: 14; J: TRBJ2-3
CDR3: CASSLMGARNQPQHF; DNA: TGTGCCAGCAGTTTGATGGGGGCGCGGAATCAGCCCCAGCATTTT; V: TRBV28; size: NA; D: NA; length: 15; J: TRBJ1-5
CDR3: CSVDATGANTEAFF; DNA: TGCAGCGTTGATGCGACAGGGGCGAACACTGAAGCTTTCTTT; V: TRBV29-1; size: NA; D: TRBD1; length: 14; J: TRBJ1-1
CDR3: CASSPRQLRFSGNTIYF; DNA: TGTGCCAGCTCACCGAGGCAATTAAGGTTCTCTGGAAACACCATATATTTT; V: TRBV18; size: NA; D: NA; length: 17; J: TRBJ1-3
CDR3: CASNFDGANTGELFF; DNA: TGTGCCAGCAATTTCGACGGCGCGAACACCGGGGAGCTGTTTTTT; V: TRBV2; size: NA; D: NA; length: 15; J: TRBJ2-2
CDR3: CASSYRGDSRETQYF; DNA: TGTGCCAGCAGTTACAGAGGGGACAGCCGGGAGACCCAGTACTTC; V: TRBV6-2/TRBV6-3; size: many; D: TRBD1; length: 15; J: TRBJ2-5
CDR3: CASSSDRSGYTF; DNA: TGTGCCAGCAGCTCAGACAGATCTGGCTACACCTTC; V: TRBV7-9; size: NA; D: NA; length: 12; J: TRBJ1-2